These 18 T cell receptor beta chains were all obtained from the same sample, sequenced in a study of regulatory T cells in long-lasting Graves disease. For TCR beta, libraries came from iRepertoire HTBI primers and Arm-PCR of CDR3 regions. TCRdb ran MiXCR on the multiplex PCR reads and lists one entry per CDR3 protein. The sample carries over 300,000 distinct CDR3 sequences, about 14% recorded once. Time point given: newly diagnosed GD, antithyroid drugs for less than 3 months. Following extraction of RNA from PBMCs, that RNA was used to make the TCR library. Specimen: peripheral blood mononuclear cells (PBMCs), collected at new diagnosis, from a patient treated with antithyroid drugs. The receptors were gathered from a female donor with Graves disease.

This clonotype has at least ten counts. This chain uses TRBV7-2 with TRBJ2-1; D might be TRBD1 or TRBD2, each matching 5 bases. Germline values: CDR1 SGHTA, CDR2 FQGNSA. The CDR3 spans 14 residues. V lost 4 bases to trimming and J lost 9 bases, with 16 bases between them. CDR3 region: CASSSRDLGIEQFF. The CDR3 DNA sequence: TGTGCCAGCAGCTCCCGGGACCTGGGCATTGAGCAGTTCTTC.

In this sample, this clonotype turned up a few times. The V call is TRBV5-1, the J call TRBJ2-5, with unresolved D. The CDR3 has 16 residues. With 1 base removed from V and 1 base from J, the gap between germline ends came to 14 bases. The germline gives CDR1 SGHRS, CDR2 YFSETQ. CDR3 DNA: TGCGCCAGCAGCTTGCGGCCCCGGCAGGTCCAAGAGACCCAGTACTTC. This translates into CASSLRPRQVQETQYF.

This clonotype was counted ten times or more. The rearrangement uses TRBV2 and TRBJ1-1; the D gene is possibly TRBD1 (6 bases). Germline CDR1 and CDR2: SNHLY and FYNNEI. Trimming shortened V by 11 bases and J by 2 bases, and 21 bases separated the two germline ends. The CDR3 is made up of 15 amino acids. CDR3 in amino acids: CAGALGGPLNTEAFF. The CDR3 nucleotides are TGTGCCGGAGCCCTTGGGGGGCCCTTAAACACTGAAGCTTTCTTT.

This clonotype was seen at least ten times. The CDR3 spells CASSLVAGEADTQYF. Here the CDR3 DNA reads TGTGCCAGCAGCTTAGTTGCGGGAGAGGCAGATACGCAGTATTTT. The chain recombines TRBV7-9 with TRBJ2-3, with 7 positions matching TRBD2. Trimming cost V 1 base and J 4 bases; bases outside gene matches: 5. The CDR3 totals 15 residues. The V gene's germline CDR1 is SEHNR and CDR2 FQNEAQ (reference sequence).

This clonotype appeared many times. The chain uses TRBV7-2 and TRBJ2-7; 8 bases map to TRBD2. Trimming at V came to 5 bases and at J to 4 bases, leaving 13 bases not matched to a gene. Germline V lookup: CDR1 SGHTA, CDR2 FQGNSA. CDR3 length equals 16 residues. Here the CDR3 DNA reads TGTGCCAGCAGCCCCCGCCCACTAGCGGACCCATACGAGCAGTACTTC. Its protein is CASSPRPLADPYEQYF.

This chain links TRBV3-1 with TRBJ1-2, with 9 bases that match TRBD1. Trimming took 9 bases from V and 0 from J; bases not matched to a gene: 20. The germline gives CDR1 LGHDT, CDR2 YNNKEL (reference sequence). The CDR3 runs to 19 residues. CDR3 protein: CAREGGQGPPPLTNYGYTF. The CDR3 DNA sequence: TGTGCCAGGGAGGGGGGACAGGGTCCTCCACCTTTGACTAACTATGGCTACACCTTC.

This clonotype was recorded at least ten times. The J gene is TRBJ1-1, the V gene TRBV5-6; 8 bases align to TRBD1. Per the germline V gene, CDR1 is SGHDT and CDR2 is YYEEEE. The CDR3 covers 17 residues. The V segment lost 1 base and the J segment 2 bases; nucleotides outside the gene matches: 10. CDR3 coding DNA: TGTGCCAGCAGCTTGCTTCAGGGGGCTGGTGTAAACACTGAAGCTTTCTTT. Protein product: CASSLLQGAGVNTEAFF.

The chain recombines TRBV5-5 with TRBJ2-4; 7 bases match TRBD1. The V gene end was trimmed by 0 bases and the J gene end by 3 bases; junction bases not matched to a gene: 6. CDR3 size: 16 residues. The V gene's germline CDR1 is SGHKS and CDR2 YYEKEE (reference sequence). This CDR3 is CASSLDRGLIKNIQYF. The CDR3 bases are TGTGCCAGCAGCTTGGACAGGGGCCTTATCAAAAACATTCAGTACTTC.

This clonotype was recorded at least ten times. V and J are TRBV28 and TRBJ1-1, with a possible D match to TRBD1 (5 bases). Germline V gives CDR1 MDHEN, CDR2 SYDVKM. This CDR3 is built from 12 residues. V lost 11 bases to trimming and J lost 10 bases, with 20 bases between them. The CDR3 reads CAASGPGPRAFF. CDR3 nucleotide sequence: TGTGCCGCTTCAGGTCCGGGGCCTCGAGCTTTCTTT.

CDR3 sequence: CAIQGGNTEAFF. The CDR3 bases are TGTGCCATCCAAGGGGGGAACACTGAAGCTTTCTTT. This rearrangement joins TRBV6-1 to TRBJ1-1; TRBD1 is a possible D gene (6 bases). The CDR3 is made up of 12 amino acids. Trimming pared 10 bases from V and 1 base from J, leaving 10 bases between. Germline CDR1 reads MNHNS; CDR2 reads SASEGT.

There are many counts of this clonotype. The chain links TRBV27 to TRBJ1-4; perhaps TRBD1 as D (6 bases). CDR1 is MNHEY, CDR2 SMNVEV, per germline (reference sequence). The CDR3 consists of 14 residues. V was cut by 7 bases and J by 8 bases, with 17 bases left in between. The CDR3 sequence: CASTPTGTTEKLFF. The CDR3 region has the DNA TGTGCCAGCACCCCAACCGGGACAACAGAAAAACTGTTTTTT.

This clonotype was seen at least ten times. The rearrangement links TRBV27 to TRBJ1-6; no clear D. Per germline, CDR1 MNHEY and CDR2 SMNVEV (reference sequence). Trimming removed 4 bases at V and 7 bases at J, with 14 bases between. The CDR3 is 15 amino acids. CDR3 protein: CASSSGPDRNSPLHF. As DNA, the CDR3 is TGTGCCAGCAGTTCTGGGCCGGATCGCAATTCACCCCTCCACTTT.

This clonotype was seen many times. The V call is TRBV4-2, the J call TRBJ1-2, with D uncertain. The germline V gene encodes CDR1 LGHNA and CDR2 YNFKEQ. There are 14 residues in the CDR3. The V end was cut by 1 base, the J end by 3 bases, with 9 bases between. DNA of the CDR3: TGTGCCAGCAGCCAAGTGGGGAAGGACTATGGCTACACCTTC. This sequence encodes CASSQVGKDYGYTF.

The sample holds a few counts of this clonotype. V gene TRBV4-2 combines with J gene TRBJ1-1, with D possibly being TRBD1 (5 bases). Per germline, CDR1 LGHNA and CDR2 YNFKEQ. The CDR3 consists of 15 residues. Trimming took 3 bases from V and 5 from J, leaving 16 bases between them. The CDR3 bases are TGTGCCAGCAGCCACCTGACGGGGGGGAATACTGAAGCTTTCTTT. Translating gives CASSHLTGGNTEAFF.

The rearrangement joins TRBV28 to TRBJ1-6; TRBD1 is a possible D gene (5 bases). The V gene lost 2 bases and the J gene lost 7 bases, with 12 bases spanning the gap. The CDR3 sequence is 15 residues long. Looked up from germline, CDR1 is MDHEN and CDR2 is SYDVKM. Written as DNA, the CDR3 is TGTGCCAGCAGTTTAAGGGGTTTTCAAAATTCACCCCTCCACTTT. It specifies CASSLRGFQNSPLHF.

This clonotype was seen at least ten times. This chain uses TRBV27 with TRBJ1-6, with 10 nucleotides matching TRBD1. With 6 bases clipped from V and 9 bases from J, the junction kept 5 bases outside the gene matches. The CDR3 runs to 14 residues. Germline V gene lookup returns CDR1 MNHEY and CDR2 SMNVEV (reference sequence). CDR3 region: CASSRDRGLSPLHF. As DNA, the CDR3 is TGTGCCAGCAGCAGGGACAGGGGACTTTCACCCCTCCACTTT.

This clonotype was counted many times. The V call is TRBV6-1, the J call TRBJ1-2, with TRBD1 identical over 8 bases. This CDR3 is 13 amino acids long. Looked up from germline, CDR1 is MNHNS and CDR2 is SASEGT. V lost 2 bases, J lost 7 bases, and 3 bases stayed unmatched. CDR3 sequence reads: CASSELTGVGYTF. Written as DNA, the CDR3 is TGTGCCAGCAGTGAATTGACAGGGGTTGGCTACACCTTC.

Many counts were recorded for this clonotype. The rearrangement uses TRBV19 and TRBJ1-1, with D perhaps matching TRBD1 (6 bases). Germline CDR1 LNHDA, CDR2 SQIVND (reference sequence). The V and J ends lost 5 bases and 8 bases respectively, with 18 bases between them. The CDR3 runs 14 residues. The CDR3 spells CASSRTGSPTEAFF. For the CDR3, the DNA is TGTGCCAGTAGTCGAACAGGGTCCCCGACCGAAGCTTTCTTT. The whole variable domain, filled in from reference TRBV19 and TRBJ1-1, reads DGGITQSPKYLFRKEGQNVTLSCEQNLNHDAMYWYRQDPGQGLRLIYYSQIVNDFQKGDIAEGYSVSREKKESFPLTVTSAQKNPTAFYLCASSRTGSPTEAFFGQGTRLTVV.